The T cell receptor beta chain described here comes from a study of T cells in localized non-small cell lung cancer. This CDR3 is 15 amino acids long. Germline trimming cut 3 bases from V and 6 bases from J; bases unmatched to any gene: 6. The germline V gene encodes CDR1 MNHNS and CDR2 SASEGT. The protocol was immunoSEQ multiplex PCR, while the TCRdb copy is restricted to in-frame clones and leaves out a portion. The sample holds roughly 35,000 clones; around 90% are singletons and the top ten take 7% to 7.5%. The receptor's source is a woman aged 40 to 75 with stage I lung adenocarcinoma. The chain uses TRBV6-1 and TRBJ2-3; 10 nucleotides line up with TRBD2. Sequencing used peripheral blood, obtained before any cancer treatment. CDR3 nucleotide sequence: TGTGCCAGCAGTGAGGTAGCGGGGGGAGCCGATACGCAGTATTTT. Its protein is CASSEVAGGADTQYF.